The present T cell receptor beta chain was sequenced within a study of T cells in Graves' hyperthyroidism and ophthalmopathy. On this clonotype: What it binds is not known.

The germline CDR1 and CDR2 sequences are MGHDK and SYGVNS. The V and J ends lost 5 bases and 5 bases, in that order; junction bases with no gene match: 16. The CDR3 is 18 residues long. Amplification of TCR beta CDR3 regions was performed using RNA transcripts as template. HTBI primers drove first-round RT-PCR of the TCR CDR3. TCRdb redid the calling of the multiplex PCR reads with MiXCR, one entry per CDR3 protein. This table holds some 570,000 distinct CDR3 sequences, around 14% found once. General observations from the study: Most thyroid clonotypes expanded above 0.001 appeared in blood too.

The origin of this receptor is a woman aged 18-29 years with Graves' ophthalmopathy. The chain combines TRBV25-1 with TRBJ2-1, with 9 bases fitting TRBD2. Sequencing was done on a sample of blood. The CDR3 here is CASSFAGTSRLRDNEQFF. The CDR3 nucleotides read TGTGCCAGCAGTTTCGCCGGGACTAGCAGGTTGAGGGACAATGAGCAGTTCTTC.